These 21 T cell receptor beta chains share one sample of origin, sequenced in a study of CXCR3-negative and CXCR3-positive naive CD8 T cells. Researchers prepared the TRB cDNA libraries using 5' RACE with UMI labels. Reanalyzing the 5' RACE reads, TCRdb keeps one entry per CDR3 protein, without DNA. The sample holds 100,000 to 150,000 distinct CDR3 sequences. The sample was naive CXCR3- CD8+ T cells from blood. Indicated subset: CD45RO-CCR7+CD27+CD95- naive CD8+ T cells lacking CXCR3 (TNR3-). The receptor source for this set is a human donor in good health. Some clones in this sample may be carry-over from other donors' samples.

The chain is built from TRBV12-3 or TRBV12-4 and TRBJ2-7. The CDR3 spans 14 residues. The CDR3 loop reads CASSSELSSYEQYF.

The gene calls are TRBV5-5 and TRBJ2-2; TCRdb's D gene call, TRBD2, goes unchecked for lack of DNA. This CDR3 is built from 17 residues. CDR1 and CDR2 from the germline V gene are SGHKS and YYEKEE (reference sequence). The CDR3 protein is CASSLEGLVLGPGELFF.

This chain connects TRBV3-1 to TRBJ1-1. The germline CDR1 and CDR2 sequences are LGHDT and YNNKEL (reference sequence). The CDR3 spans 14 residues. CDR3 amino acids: CASESRQLNTEAFF.

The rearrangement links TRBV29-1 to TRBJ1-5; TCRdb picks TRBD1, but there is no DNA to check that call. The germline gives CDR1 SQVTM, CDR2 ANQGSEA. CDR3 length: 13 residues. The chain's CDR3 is CSVQEGETQPQHF.

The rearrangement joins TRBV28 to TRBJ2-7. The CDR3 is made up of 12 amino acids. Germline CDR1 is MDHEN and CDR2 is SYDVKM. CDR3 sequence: CVSSLAGHEQYF.

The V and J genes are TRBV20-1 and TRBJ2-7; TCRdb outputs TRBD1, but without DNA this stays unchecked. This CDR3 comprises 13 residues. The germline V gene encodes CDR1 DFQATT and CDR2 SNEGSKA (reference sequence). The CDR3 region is CSARTGPRWGQYF.

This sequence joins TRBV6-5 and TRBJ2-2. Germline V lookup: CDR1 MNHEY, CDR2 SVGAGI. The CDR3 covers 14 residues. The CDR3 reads CASSYVLGTGELFF.

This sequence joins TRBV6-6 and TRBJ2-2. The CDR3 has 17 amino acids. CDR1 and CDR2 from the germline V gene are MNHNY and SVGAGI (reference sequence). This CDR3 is CACRILLDGANTGELFF.

The CDR3 spells CASSEPSGYSYEQYF. This chain connects TRBV2 to TRBJ2-7; TCRdb's D call of TRBD2 is untestable without DNA. Germline V gives CDR1 SNHLY, CDR2 FYNNEI. The CDR3 is 15 amino acids. The full variable domain, rest sourced from reference TRBV2 and TRBJ2-7, is EPEVTQTPSHQVTQMGQEVILRCVPISNHLYFYWYRQILGQKVEFLVSFYNNEISEKSEIFDDQFSVERPDGSNFTLKIRSTKLEDSAMYFCASSEPSGYSYEQYFGPGTRLTVT.

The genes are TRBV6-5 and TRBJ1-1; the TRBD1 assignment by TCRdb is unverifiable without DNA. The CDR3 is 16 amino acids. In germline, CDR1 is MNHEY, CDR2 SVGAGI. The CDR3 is CASSNRRGARGTEAFF.

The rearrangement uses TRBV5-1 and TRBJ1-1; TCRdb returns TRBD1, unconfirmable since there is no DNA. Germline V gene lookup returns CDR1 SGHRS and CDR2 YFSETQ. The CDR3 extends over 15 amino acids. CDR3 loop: CASSKGTVGNTEAFF.

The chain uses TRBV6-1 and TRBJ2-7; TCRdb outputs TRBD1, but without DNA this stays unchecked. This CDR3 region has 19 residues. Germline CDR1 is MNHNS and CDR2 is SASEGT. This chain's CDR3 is CASSEGPTGGAGGTYEQYF.

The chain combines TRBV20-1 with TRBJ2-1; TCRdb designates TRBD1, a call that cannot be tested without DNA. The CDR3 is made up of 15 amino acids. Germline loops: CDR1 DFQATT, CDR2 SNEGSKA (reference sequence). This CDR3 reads CSARDSVRAGNEQFF.

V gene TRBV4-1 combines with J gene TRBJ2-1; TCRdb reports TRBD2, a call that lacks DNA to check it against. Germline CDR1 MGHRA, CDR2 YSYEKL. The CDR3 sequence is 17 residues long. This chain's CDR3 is CASSQVGRMRERREQFF.

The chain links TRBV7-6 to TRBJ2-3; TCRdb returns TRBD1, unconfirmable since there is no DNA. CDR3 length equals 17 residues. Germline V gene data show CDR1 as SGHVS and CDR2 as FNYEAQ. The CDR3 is CASSSTPIGGRGDTQYF.

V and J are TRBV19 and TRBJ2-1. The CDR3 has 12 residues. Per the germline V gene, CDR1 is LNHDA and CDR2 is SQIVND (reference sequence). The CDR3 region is CASSIAYNEQFF.

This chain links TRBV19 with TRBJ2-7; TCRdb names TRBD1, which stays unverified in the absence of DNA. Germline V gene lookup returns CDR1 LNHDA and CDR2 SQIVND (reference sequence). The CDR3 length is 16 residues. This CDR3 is CASSIVAQGHLIEQYF.

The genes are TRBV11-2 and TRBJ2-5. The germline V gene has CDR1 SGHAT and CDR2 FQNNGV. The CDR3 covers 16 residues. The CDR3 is CASSLGDIVYQETQYF.

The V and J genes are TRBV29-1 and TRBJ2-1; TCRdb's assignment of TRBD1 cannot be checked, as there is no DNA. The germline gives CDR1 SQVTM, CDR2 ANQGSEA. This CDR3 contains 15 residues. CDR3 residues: CSVEGEGLSYNEQFF.

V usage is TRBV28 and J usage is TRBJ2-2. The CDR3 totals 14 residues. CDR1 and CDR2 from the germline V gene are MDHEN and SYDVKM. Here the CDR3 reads CASSFLKNTGELFF.

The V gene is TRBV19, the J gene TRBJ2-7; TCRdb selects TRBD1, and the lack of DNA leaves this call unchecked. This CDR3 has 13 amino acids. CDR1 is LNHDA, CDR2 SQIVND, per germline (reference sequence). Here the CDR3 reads CASSLRDSYEQYF.